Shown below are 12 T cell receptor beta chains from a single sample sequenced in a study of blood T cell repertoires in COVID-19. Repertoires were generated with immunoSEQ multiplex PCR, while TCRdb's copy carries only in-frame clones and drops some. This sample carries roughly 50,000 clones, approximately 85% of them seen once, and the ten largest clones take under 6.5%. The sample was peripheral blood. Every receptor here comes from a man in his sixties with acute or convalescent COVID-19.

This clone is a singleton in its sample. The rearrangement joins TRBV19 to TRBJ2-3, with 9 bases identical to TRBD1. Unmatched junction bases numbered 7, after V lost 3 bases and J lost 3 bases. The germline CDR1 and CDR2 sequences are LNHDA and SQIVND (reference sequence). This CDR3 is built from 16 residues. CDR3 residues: CASSIEGQGGTDTQYF. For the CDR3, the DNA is TGTGCCAGTAGTATTGAGGGACAGGGAGGTACAGATACGCAGTATTTT.

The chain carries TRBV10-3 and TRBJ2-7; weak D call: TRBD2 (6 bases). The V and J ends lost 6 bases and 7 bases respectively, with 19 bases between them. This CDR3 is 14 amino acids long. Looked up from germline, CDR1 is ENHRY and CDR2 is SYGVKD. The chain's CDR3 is CAIRERRAEGEQYF. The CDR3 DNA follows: TGTGCCATCAGAGAAAGGAGGGCCGAAGGTGAGCAGTACTTC.

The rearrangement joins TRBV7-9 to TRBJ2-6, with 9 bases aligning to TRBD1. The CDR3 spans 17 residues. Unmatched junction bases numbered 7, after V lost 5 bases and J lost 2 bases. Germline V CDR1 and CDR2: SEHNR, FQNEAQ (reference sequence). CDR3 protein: CASSAGQGRTGANVLTF. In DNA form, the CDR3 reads TGTGCCAGCAGCGCTGGACAGGGGAGGACTGGGGCCAACGTCCTGACTTTC.

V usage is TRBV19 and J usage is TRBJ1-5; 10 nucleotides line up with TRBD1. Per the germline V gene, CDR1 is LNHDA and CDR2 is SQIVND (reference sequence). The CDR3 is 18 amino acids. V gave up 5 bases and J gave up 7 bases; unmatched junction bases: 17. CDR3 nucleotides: TGTGCCAGTAGTGACAGGGGGCTTTCTCCCCGTCCCGGGCAGCCCCAGCATTTT. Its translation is CASSDRGLSPRPGQPQHF.

CDR3 sequence reads: CASSVASGGEADTQYF. The CDR3 DNA sequence: TGTGCCAGCAGCGTAGCATCGGGTGGTGAAGCAGATACGCAGTATTTT. V gene TRBV9 combines with J gene TRBJ2-3; D uncertain. This CDR3 region has 16 residues. Germline CDR1 and CDR2: SGDLS and YYNGEE. V was trimmed by 0 bases and J by 4 bases, leaving 15 bases between them.

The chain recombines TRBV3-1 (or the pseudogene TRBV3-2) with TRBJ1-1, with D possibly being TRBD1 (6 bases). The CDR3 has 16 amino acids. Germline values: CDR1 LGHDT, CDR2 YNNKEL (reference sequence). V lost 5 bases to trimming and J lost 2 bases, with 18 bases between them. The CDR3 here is CASSSFWGQGNTEAFF. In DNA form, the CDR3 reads TGTGCCAGCAGCTCATTTTGGGGGCAGGGCAACACTGAAGCTTTCTTT.

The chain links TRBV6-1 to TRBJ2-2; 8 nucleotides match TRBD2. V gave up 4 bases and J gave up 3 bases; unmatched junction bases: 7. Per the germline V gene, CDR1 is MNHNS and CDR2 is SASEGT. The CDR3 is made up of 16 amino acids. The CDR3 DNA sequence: TGTGCCAGCAGTGCCTTATTTAGCGGGGACACCGGGGAGCTGTTTTTT. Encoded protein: CASSALFSGDTGELFF.

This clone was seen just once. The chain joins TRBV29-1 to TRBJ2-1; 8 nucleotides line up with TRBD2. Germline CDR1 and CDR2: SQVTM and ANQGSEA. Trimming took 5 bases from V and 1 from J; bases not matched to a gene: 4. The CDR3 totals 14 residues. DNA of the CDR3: TGCAGCGTTTTACTAGCGGCTTCCTACAATGAGCAGTTCTTC. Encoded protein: CSVLLAASYNEQFF.

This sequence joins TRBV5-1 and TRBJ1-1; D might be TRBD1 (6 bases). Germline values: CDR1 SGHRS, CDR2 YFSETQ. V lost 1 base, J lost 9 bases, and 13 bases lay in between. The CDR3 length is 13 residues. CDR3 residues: CASSLKQDSKAFF. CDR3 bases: TGCGCCAGCAGCTTGAAGCAGGACAGCAAAGCTTTCTTT.

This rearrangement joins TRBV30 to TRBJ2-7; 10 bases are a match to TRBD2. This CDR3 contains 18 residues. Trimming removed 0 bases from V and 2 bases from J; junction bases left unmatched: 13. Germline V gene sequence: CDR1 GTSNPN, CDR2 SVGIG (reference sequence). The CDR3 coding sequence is TGTGCCTGGAGTGTGGCTAGGACTAGCGGCAAGGGGACCTACGAGCAGTACTTC. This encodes CAWSVARTSGKGTYEQYF.

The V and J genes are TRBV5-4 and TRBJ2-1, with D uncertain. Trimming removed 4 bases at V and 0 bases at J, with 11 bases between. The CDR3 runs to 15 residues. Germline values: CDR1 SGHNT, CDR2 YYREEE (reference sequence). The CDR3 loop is CASSKTQSSYNEQFF. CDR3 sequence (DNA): TGTGCCAGCAGCAAGACTCAAAGCTCCTACAATGAGCAGTTCTTC.

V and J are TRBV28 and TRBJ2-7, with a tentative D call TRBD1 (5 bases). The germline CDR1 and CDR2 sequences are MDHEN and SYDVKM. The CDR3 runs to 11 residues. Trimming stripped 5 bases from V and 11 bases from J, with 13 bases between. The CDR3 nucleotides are TGTGCCAGCAGTAACGCATCAGGGAAGTACTTC. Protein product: CASSNASGKYF.